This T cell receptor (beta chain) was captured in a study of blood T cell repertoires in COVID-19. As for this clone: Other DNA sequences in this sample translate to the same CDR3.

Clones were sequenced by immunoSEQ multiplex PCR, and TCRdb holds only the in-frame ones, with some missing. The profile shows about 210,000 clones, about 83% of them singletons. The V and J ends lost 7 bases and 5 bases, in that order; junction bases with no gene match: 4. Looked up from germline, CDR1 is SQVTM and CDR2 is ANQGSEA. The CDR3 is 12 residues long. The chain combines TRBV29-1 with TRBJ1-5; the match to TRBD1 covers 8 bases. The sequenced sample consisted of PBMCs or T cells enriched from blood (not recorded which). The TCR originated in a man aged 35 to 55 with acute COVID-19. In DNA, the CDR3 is TGCAGCGCAGGACAGGGTGATCAGCCCCAGCATTTT. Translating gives CSAGQGDQPQHF.